The 13 T cell receptor beta chains reported below all come from one sample, sequenced in a study of regulatory T cells in long-lasting Graves disease. This sample's time point: newly diagnosed GD, antithyroid drugs for less than 3 months. After RNA was extracted from PBMCs, the TCR library was made from it. Assembly of TCR beta libraries relied on iRepertoire HTBI primers together with Arm-PCR of CDR3 regions. One entry per CDR3 protein, called by TCRdb with MiXCR from the multiplex PCR reads. The table includes approximately 400,000 distinct CDR3 sequences, about 15% detected once. This same sample was also part of a study on T cells in Graves' hyperthyroidism and ophthalmopathy.

The source was peripheral blood mononuclear cells (PBMCs), collected at new diagnosis, from a patient treated with antithyroid drugs. The receptors derive from a woman aged 30 to 39 with Graves disease.

The chain links TRBV6-2 or TRBV6-3 to TRBJ2-6; perhaps TRBD2 as D (6 bases). V lost 6 bases to trimming and J lost 2 bases, with 11 bases between them. The CDR3 is 15 residues long. Germline V lookup: CDR1 MNHEY, CDR2 SVGEGT. The CDR3 sequence: CASSLTSTGANVLTF. The CDR3 DNA reads as TGTGCCAGCAGCCTGACTAGTACTGGGGCCAACGTCCTGACTTTC.

Only one count was recorded for this clonotype. The rearrangement links TRBV6-1 to TRBJ1-5; 10 nucleotides line up with TRBD1. This CDR3 has 12 residues. Germline V lookup: CDR1 MNHNS, CDR2 SASEGT. J was trimmed by 14 bases and V by 5 bases; bases with no gene match: 6. The CDR3: CASSLGQGEKHF. The CDR3 bases are TGTGCCAGCAGTCTCGGACAGGGGGAGAAGCATTTT.

This clonotype has a count of ten or more. CDR3 bases: TGTGCCAGCAGCCCCTCCCTAGCGGGAGGGCCGTGGGAGCAGTACTTC. This gives the protein CASSPSLAGGPWEQYF. The chain carries TRBV7-9 and TRBJ2-7, with TRBD2 identical over 12 bases. Trimming took 5 bases from V and 7 from J; bases not matched to a gene: 12. Germline CDR1 SEHNR, CDR2 FQNEAQ (reference sequence). The CDR3 contains 16 residues.

This clonotype was observed many times. The chain joins TRBV27 to TRBJ2-3, with D perhaps matching TRBD1 (5 bases). Trimming shortened V by 4 bases and J by 2 bases, and 16 bases separated the two germline ends. Germline CDR1 is MNHEY and CDR2 is SMNVEV (reference sequence). This CDR3 is built from 16 residues. The CDR3 DNA sequence: TGTGCCAGCAGTTCCACTATGGACATAAACACAGATACGCAGTATTTT. It is translated as CASSSTMDINTDTQYF.

This clonotype showed up many times. J is TRBJ1-2 and V is TRBV11-2; D gene unclear. Germline CDR1 reads SGHAT; CDR2 reads FQNNGV. The CDR3 loop spans 16 amino acids. V gave up 2 bases and J gave up 6 bases, with 19 bases separating them. CDR3: CASSLSAQDPQDGYTF. The CDR3 region has the DNA TGTGCCAGCAGCTTAAGTGCGCAGGATCCCCAAGATGGCTACACCTTC.

This clonotype showed up many times. J is TRBJ2-1 and V is TRBV5-1, with TRBD2 matching 8 bases. The trim removed 5 bases at V and 7 bases at J, leaving 11 bases unmatched. The CDR3 has 15 amino acids. Germline V gene lookup returns CDR1 SGHRS and CDR2 YFSETQ. CDR3 DNA: TGCGCCAGCAGATTAGCGGGACTAGAGTATAATGAGCAGTTCTTC. The encoded protein is CASRLAGLEYNEQFF. Supplemented by reference TRBV5-1 and TRBJ2-1, the full variable domain reads KAGVTQTPRYLIKTRGQQVTLSCSPISGHRSVSWYQQTPGQGLQFLFEYFSETQRNKGNFPGRFSGRQFSNSRSEMNVSTLELGDSALYLCASRLAGLEYNEQFFGPGTRLTVL.

The chain links TRBV28 to TRBJ1-2, with D possibly matching TRBD1 (5 bases). The germline V gene encodes CDR1 MDHEN and CDR2 SYDVKM. V was trimmed by 2 bases and J by 8 bases, leaving 18 bases between them. The CDR3 runs to 15 residues. CDR3 nucleotide sequence: TGTGCCAGCAGTTTACCCCTTCCGGCAGGACAAGGCTACACCTTC. This encodes CASSLPLPAGQGYTF.

The chain uses TRBV24-1 and TRBJ1-2, with D tentatively TRBD1 (6 bases). The ends were cut back, 3 bases at V and 8 bases at J, with 15 bases in the middle. CDR1 KGHDR and CDR2 SFDVKD come from the germline V gene. The CDR3 consists of 14 residues. The CDR3 DNA sequence: TGTGCCACCAGTGATAGGACAGCAGTTGGGGGCTACACCTTC. Its protein product is CATSDRTAVGGYTF.

Many counts were recorded for this clonotype. CDR3 coding DNA: TGTGCCAGCAGATCCGGGACTAGCGGGATCTACGAGCAGTACTTC. It is translated as CASRSGTSGIYEQYF. The rearrangement uses TRBV6-1 and TRBJ2-7; 13 bases align to TRBD2. V lost 6 bases, J lost 3 bases, and 5 bases stayed unmatched. The CDR3 has 15 residues. CDR1 MNHNS and CDR2 SASEGT come from the germline V gene.

This clonotype occurred a few times. The V and J genes are TRBV7-2 and TRBJ2-7, with D hard to call. The CDR3 covers 15 residues. Germline V lookup: CDR1 SGHTA, CDR2 FQGNSA. V was cut by 1 base and J by 0 bases, with 10 bases left in between. CDR3 DNA: TGTGCCAGCAGCTTAGATCCGGTTAGCTCCTACGAGCAGTACTTC. Translation: CASSLDPVSSYEQYF.

In its sample, this clonotype was seen many times. The gene calls are TRBV6-1 and TRBJ2-5, with D maybe TRBD1 (6 bases). CDR3 length equals 14 residues. Trimming took off 5 bases at V and 8 bases at J, with 18 bases between the two ends. Germline V gives CDR1 MNHNS, CDR2 SASEGT. CDR3 region: CASSRTGRRSTQYF. The CDR3 DNA sequence: TGTGCCAGCAGTAGAACAGGGCGGCGGAGTACCCAGTACTTC.

In its sample, this clonotype was seen a few times. This sequence joins TRBV29-1 and TRBJ2-1; the match to TRBD2 covers 11 bases. Germline lookup yields CDR1 SQVTM and CDR2 ANQGSEA. J lost 7 bases, V lost 6 bases, and 14 bases had no gene match. The CDR3 totals 16 residues. CDR3 sequence: CSVAGDIAGGINEQFF. The DNA of the CDR3 is TGCAGCGTCGCAGGCGACATAGCGGGAGGGATAAATGAGCAGTTCTTC.

The table lists this clonotype with many counts. This chain connects TRBV18 to TRBJ1-5; TRBD1 agrees at 9 bases. V lost 6 bases and J lost 0; bases outside the gene matches: 3. The germline V gene has CDR1 KGHSH and CDR2 LQKENI. The CDR3 has 15 residues. This CDR3 reads CASSQQGASNQPQHF. Here the CDR3 DNA reads TGTGCCAGCTCCCAACAGGGGGCTAGCAATCAGCCCCAGCATTTT.